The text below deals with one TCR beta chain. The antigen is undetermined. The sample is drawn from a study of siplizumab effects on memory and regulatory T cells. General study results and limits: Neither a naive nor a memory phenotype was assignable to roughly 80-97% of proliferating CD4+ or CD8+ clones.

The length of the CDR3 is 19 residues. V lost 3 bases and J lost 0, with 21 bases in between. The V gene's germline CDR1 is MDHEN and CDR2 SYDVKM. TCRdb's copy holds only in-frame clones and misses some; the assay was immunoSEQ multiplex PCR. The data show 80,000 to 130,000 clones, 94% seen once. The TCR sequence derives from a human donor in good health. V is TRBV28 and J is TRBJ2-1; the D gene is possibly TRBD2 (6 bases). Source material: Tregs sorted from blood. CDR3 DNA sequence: TGTGCCAGCAGTTTCTTTGTTGTAGCGGCGATTAGCTCCTACAATGAGCAGTTCTTC. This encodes CASSFFVVAAISSYNEQFF.